Each of the 18 T cell receptor beta chains below was sequenced from the same sample in a study of cytomegalovirus exposure and HLA in healthy donors. Only in-frame clones appear in the TCRdb table, and some are missing; sequencing was by immunoSEQ multiplex PCR. Among approximately 160,000 clones listed, about 86% were seen once. The sample was PBMCs. These receptors all stem from a woman aged 25 to 45 in good health and CMV-seronegative.

The chain recombines TRBV23-1 with TRBJ1-5; D unclear. TRBV23-1 is sorted into the ORF group, with uncertain function. V lost 6 bases to trimming and J lost 5 bases, with 23 bases between them. This CDR3 is built from 17 residues. This chain's CDR3 is CASSHHPSAYWDQPQHF. As DNA, the CDR3 is TGCGCCAGCAGCCACCACCCCTCGGCGTATTGGGATCAGCCCCAGCATTTT.

CDR3 sequence reads: CASSLGGTDTQYF. CDR3 nucleotide sequence: TGTGCCAGCAGCTTAGGGGGGACAGATACGCAGTATTTT. The chain carries TRBV7-9 and TRBJ2-3, with D perhaps TRBD1 or TRBD2 (5 bases each). The V and J ends lost 1 base and 3 bases respectively, with 5 bases between them. The CDR3 covers 13 residues. Germline V lookup: CDR1 SEHNR, CDR2 FQNEAQ (reference sequence).

The CDR3 sequence is CASSFSPPGQGNTEAFF. The CDR3 region has the DNA TGTGCCAGCAGCTTTTCTCCACCGGGACAGGGTAACACTGAAGCTTTCTTT. The rearrangement joins TRBV7-6 to TRBJ1-1; 9 bases map to TRBD1. CDR3 size: 17 residues. Germline loops: CDR1 SGHVS, CDR2 FNYEAQ. V lost 3 bases and J lost 2; bases outside the gene matches: 10.

The rearrangement uses TRBV5-6 and TRBJ2-6; the D gene is possibly TRBD2 (5 bases). The CDR3 spans 16 residues. V was clipped by 0 bases and J by 2 bases, with 9 bases between them. Per the germline V gene, CDR1 is SGHDT and CDR2 is YYEEEE. CDR3 sequence reads: CASSLGVGAGANVLTF. CDR3 bases: TGTGCCAGCAGCTTGGGGGTCGGGGCTGGGGCCAACGTCCTGACTTTC.

The chain has TRBV30 and TRBJ2-7, with 7 bases identical to TRBD1. The germline V gene encodes CDR1 GTSNPN and CDR2 SVGIG (reference sequence). With V trimmed by 0 bases and J by 3 bases, 5 bases remained unmatched. CDR3 length equals 14 residues. This CDR3 is CAWSVGTELYEQYF. CDR3 in DNA: TGTGCCTGGAGTGTCGGGACAGAACTCTACGAGCAGTACTTC.

V usage is TRBV4-3 and J usage is TRBJ2-1, with D possibly being TRBD2 (6 bases). This CDR3 region has 17 residues. The V and J ends lost 2 bases and 2 bases respectively, with 16 bases between them. The germline CDR1 and CDR2 sequences are LGHNA and YSLEER. The CDR3 DNA reads TGCGCCAGCAGCCAATTTTCTAGCGCCACTACCTACAATGAGCAGTTCTTC. It yields the protein CASSQFSSATTYNEQFF.

The chain uses TRBV9 and TRBJ2-5, with D tentatively TRBD1 (6 bases). The length of the CDR3 is 13 residues. Germline CDR1 SGDLS, CDR2 YYNGEE. Trimming took off 4 bases at V and 2 bases at J, with 9 bases between the two ends. The CDR3 region has the DNA TGTGCCAGCAGCTGGGGACAACAAGAGACCCAGTACTTC. Amino acids: CASSWGQQETQYF.

This clone showed up many times. The V call is TRBV11-3, the J call TRBJ2-1; D may be TRBD2 (5 bases). Germline values: CDR1 SGHNT, CDR2 YENEEA. V was cut by 0 bases and J by 0 bases, with 9 bases left in between. The CDR3 spans 16 residues. The CDR3: CASSLESRGSYNEQFF. CDR3 bases: TGTGCCAGCAGCTTAGAGTCTCGGGGCTCCTACAATGAGCAGTTCTTC.

In nucleotides, the CDR3 is TGTGCCAGCAGTTTTTTGTCCAGGTGGGGTTCACCCCTCCACTTT. Protein product: CASSFLSRWGSPLHF. The chain uses TRBV27 and TRBJ1-6; D unclear. Germline CDR1 is MNHEY and CDR2 is SMNVEV (reference sequence). V was pared by 3 bases and J by 9 bases, with 15 bases between. The CDR3 totals 15 residues.

This clone was counted once. This rearrangement joins TRBV7-2 to TRBJ2-2; D might be TRBD1 (6 bases). V was shortened by 5 bases and J by 7 bases, with 14 bases between the two germline ends. The CDR3 loop spans 14 amino acids. CDR1 SGHTA and CDR2 FQGNSA come from the germline V gene. The CDR3 is CASSPGQWYGELFF. CDR3 nucleotides: TGTGCCAGCAGCCCTGGACAGTGGTACGGGGAGCTGTTTTTT.

V usage is TRBV27 and J usage is TRBJ1-6; TRBD1 aligns across 9 bases. The CDR3 is 16 amino acids. Germline-derived CDR1 and CDR2 are MNHEY and SMNVEV (reference sequence). The V gene end was trimmed by 4 bases and the J gene end by 7 bases; junction bases not matched to a gene: 8. The CDR3 nucleotides read TGTGCCAGCAGTTCGACAGGGGGGTCCAGCAATTCACCCCTCCACTTT. It specifies CASSSTGGSSNSPLHF.

In DNA form, the CDR3 reads TGCGCCAGCAGCCAAGGGACTAGCGGGAATTACGAGCAGTACTTC. This codes for CASSQGTSGNYEQYF. J is TRBJ2-7 and V is TRBV5-1, with 13 bases aligning to TRBD2. V was pared by 4 bases and J by 4 bases, with 5 bases of the junction left unmatched. The V gene's germline CDR1 is SGHRS and CDR2 YFSETQ. CDR3 size: 15 residues.

This clone has more than one count but fewer than ten. The J gene is TRBJ1-5, the V gene TRBV28, with a possible D match to TRBD1 (5 bases). Trimming stripped 8 bases from V and 5 bases from J, with 16 bases between. The germline V gene has CDR1 MDHEN and CDR2 SYDVKM. There are 14 residues in the CDR3. CDR3 coding DNA: TGTGCCAGCGGGAAGTCCAGGGACTATCAGCCCCAGCATTTT. Translating gives CASGKSRDYQPQHF. The full variable domain, completed using reference TRBV28 and TRBJ1-5, is DVKVTQSSRYLVKRTGEKVFLECVQDMDHENMFWYRQDPGLGLRLIYFSYDVKMKEKGDIPEGYSVSREKKERFSLILESASTNQTSMYLCASGKSRDYQPQHFGDGTRLSIL.

The chain carries TRBV4-1 and TRBJ1-3, with D unclear. CDR3 length: 16 residues. V was pared by 1 base and J by 0 bases, with 10 bases between. The germline gives CDR1 MGHRA, CDR2 YSYEKL. The CDR3 here is CASSQAALDSGNTIYF. The CDR3 DNA reads as TGCGCCAGCAGCCAAGCTGCCTTGGACTCTGGAAACACCATATATTTT.

The chain couples TRBV9 to TRBJ2-1; 15 bases line up with TRBD2. The germline V gene encodes CDR1 SGDLS and CDR2 YYNGEE. The CDR3 has 22 amino acids. J gave up 5 bases and V 3 bases, and 21 bases lay outside the gene matches. The CDR3 region has the DNA TGTGCCAGCAGCGAGCTACGTGGGACTAGCGGGGGGCCTGCGGTCTTAAACAATGAGCAGTTCTTC. It codes for CASSELRGTSGGPAVLNNEQFF.

V is TRBV10-3 and J is TRBJ2-7, with 9 bases that match TRBD1. V was pared by 9 bases and J by 6 bases, with 12 bases of the junction left unmatched. The CDR3 has 14 residues. CDR1 and CDR2 (germline): ENHRY, SYGVKD. The CDR3 region has the DNA TGTGCCATAAGTACCGGGACAGGGCCGTCCGAGCAGTACTTC. Its translation: CAISTGTGPSEQYF.

The chain uses TRBV15 and TRBJ2-5, with 7 positions matching TRBD2. The germline V gene has CDR1 LNHNV and CDR2 YYDKDF (reference sequence). V lost 4 bases to trimming and J lost 5 bases; unmatched junction nucleotides: 10. The CDR3 length is 15 residues. In DNA, the CDR3 is TGTGCCACCAGCATTGGTACAACTAGCGTGGAGACCCAGTACTTC. As protein: CATSIGTTSVETQYF.

This clone was detected once. V and J are TRBV7-3 and TRBJ2-1, with D perhaps TRBD1 (5 bases). CDR1 is SGHTA, CDR2 FQGTGA, per germline. The CDR3 contains 13 residues. Trimming pared 1 base from V and 8 bases from J, leaving 9 bases between. DNA for the CDR3: TGTGCCAGCAGCTTAATTCAAGGGGATGAGCAGTTCTTC. It is translated as CASSLIQGDEQFF.